This entry lists 5 T cell receptor beta chains sequenced from one sample in a study of blood T cell repertoires in COVID-19. The method was immunoSEQ multiplex PCR; TCRdb's version includes in-frame clones alone and lacks a portion of them. The table shows a few hundred thousand clones, with more than 75% occurring only once. Material: peripheral blood. These receptors originate from a human donor with acute or convalescent COVID-19. The donor label of this sample is uncertain.

The rearrangement uses TRBV15 and TRBJ1-4, with 8 bases aligning to TRBD1. Per the germline V gene, CDR1 is LNHNV and CDR2 is YYDKDF (reference sequence). The V gene end was trimmed by 1 base and the J gene end by 3 bases; junction bases not matched to a gene: 4. The CDR3 extends over 16 amino acids. For the CDR3, the DNA is TGTGCCACCAGCAGAGCCAGGGGGCAGGCTAATGAAAAACTGTTTTTT. Encoded protein: CATSRARGQANEKLFF.

This sequence joins TRBV30 and TRBJ2-3, with 7 bases identical to TRBD1. The length of the CDR3 is 13 residues. Per germline, CDR1 GTSNPN and CDR2 SVGIG (reference sequence). After removal of 4 bases from V and 2 bases from J, the junction contained 3 bases not matched to a gene. In nucleotides, the CDR3 is TGTGCCTGGACAAAGGGGGCCACAGATACGCAGTATTTT. Its translation: CAWTKGATDTQYF.

The V gene is TRBV4-1, the J gene TRBJ2-1; the match to TRBD2 covers 7 bases. This CDR3 comprises 17 residues. Germline trimming cut 4 bases from V and 0 bases from J; bases unmatched to any gene: 9. Per germline, CDR1 MGHRA and CDR2 YSYEKL. DNA of the CDR3: TGCGCCAGCAGCCGACAATCTAGCGGTTACTCCTACAATGAGCAGTTCTTC. Protein: CASSRQSSGYSYNEQFF.

The chain uses TRBV6-5 and TRBJ2-3; D is uncertain. The germline V and J ends were trimmed by 0 bases and 2 bases, with 9 bases remaining between them. The CDR3 contains 15 residues. CDR1 is MNHEY and CDR2 is SVGAGI in the germline V gene. In DNA, the CDR3 is TGTGCCAGCAGTTACTCGACTCTCCCCACAGATACGCAGTATTTT. This codes for CASSYSTLPTDTQYF.

This chain connects TRBV9 to TRBJ2-4, with 8 bases matching TRBD2. V shed 0 bases, J shed 7 bases, and the junction held 6 bases outside the gene matches. CDR1 is SGDLS, CDR2 YYNGEE, per germline. CDR3 length: 15 amino acids. CDR3 residues: CASSVGPGGVNIQYF. The CDR3, as DNA: TGTGCCAGCAGCGTAGGGCCGGGAGGGGTCAACATTCAGTACTTC.